This T cell receptor beta chain was recovered during a study of CD8 T cells in ankylosing spondylitis. Study results and caveats: As reported, disease-linked clones showed significant enrichment in matched ankylosing spondylitis synovial fluid. CD8+ by phenotype, disease-linked clones were relatively rare in peripheral blood. A motif in TCR beta, a set of roughly eight highly homologous variants, appeared characteristic of ankylosing spondylitis blood.

A single record per CDR3 protein comes from TCRdb applying MiXCR to the 5' RACE reads. This sample has roughly 300,000 distinct CDR3 sequences, with 6.5% to 10% found just once. The V and J ends lost 6 bases and 4 bases respectively, with 19 bases between them. This CDR3 has 15 residues. Germline-derived CDR1 and CDR2 are MNHNS and SASEGT. This clonotype was seen a handful of times. What it binds is not known. V and J are TRBV6-1 and TRBJ2-7; no clear D gene. Sequencing was done on a sample of blood, either unsorted or a sorted T cell fraction (not recorded which). The receptor's source is a male donor with ankylosing spondylitis. CDR3 sequence reads: CASRTRAQLEYEQYF. The DNA of the CDR3 is TGTGCCAGCAGAACCCGGGCTCAACTCGAGTACGAGCAGTACTTC.